This T cell receptor (beta chain) derives from a study of CD8 T cells in ankylosing spondylitis. The CDR3 sequence is 15 residues long. Germline CDR1 LGHDT, CDR2 YNNKEL (reference sequence). The V and J ends lost 1 base and 0 bases respectively, with 10 bases between them. TCRdb reprocessed the 5' RACE reads with MiXCR, giving one entry per CDR3 protein. The sample lists 450,000 to 550,000 distinct CDR3 sequences, over 4% seen once, with around 3.4% in the top ten. Study findings and constraints: What appeared characteristic of ankylosing spondylitis blood was a TCR beta motif of fewer than ten highly homologous variants. Reportedly, significant enrichment of disease-linked clones occurred in matched ankylosing spondylitis synovial fluid.

About this clonotype: Its target is unknown.

The sequenced material came from blood, either unsorted or a sorted T cell fraction (not recorded which). The chain links TRBV3-1 to TRBJ2-7; no firm D call. This clonotype was sampled from a male donor with ankylosing spondylitis. CDR3 sequence (DNA): TGTGCCAGCAGCCAAGCGGCTGTGAGCTCCTACGAGCAGTACTTC. Encoded protein: CASSQAAVSSYEQYF.